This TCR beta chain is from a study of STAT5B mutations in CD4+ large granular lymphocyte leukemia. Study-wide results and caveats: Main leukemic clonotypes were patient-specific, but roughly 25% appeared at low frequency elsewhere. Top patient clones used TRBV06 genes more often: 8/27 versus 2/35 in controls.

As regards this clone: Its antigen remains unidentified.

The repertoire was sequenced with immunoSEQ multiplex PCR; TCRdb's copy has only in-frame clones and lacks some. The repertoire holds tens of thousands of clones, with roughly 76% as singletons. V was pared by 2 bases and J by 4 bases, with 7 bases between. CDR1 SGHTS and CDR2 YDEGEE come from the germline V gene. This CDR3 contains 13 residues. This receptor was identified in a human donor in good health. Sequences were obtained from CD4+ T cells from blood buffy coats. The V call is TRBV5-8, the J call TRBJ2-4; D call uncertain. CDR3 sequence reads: CASSLGQKNIQYF. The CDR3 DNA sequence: TGTGCCAGCAGCTTAGGCCAGAAAAACATTCAGTACTTC.